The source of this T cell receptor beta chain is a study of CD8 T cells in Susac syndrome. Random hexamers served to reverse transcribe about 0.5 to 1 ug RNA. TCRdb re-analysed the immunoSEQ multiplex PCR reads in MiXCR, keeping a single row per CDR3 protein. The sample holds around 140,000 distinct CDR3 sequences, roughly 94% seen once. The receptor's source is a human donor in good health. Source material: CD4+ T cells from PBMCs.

CDR3 amino acids: CASTRDLSNQPQHF. DNA for the CDR3: TGTGCCAGCACGAGGGACCTTAGCAATCAGCCCCAGCATTTT. The chain uses TRBV2 and TRBJ1-5, with TRBD1 as a possible D gene (5 bases). CDR1 is SNHLY and CDR2 is FYNNEI in the germline V gene. The CDR3 consists of 14 residues. The V and J ends lost 7 bases and 0 bases respectively, with 10 bases between them.